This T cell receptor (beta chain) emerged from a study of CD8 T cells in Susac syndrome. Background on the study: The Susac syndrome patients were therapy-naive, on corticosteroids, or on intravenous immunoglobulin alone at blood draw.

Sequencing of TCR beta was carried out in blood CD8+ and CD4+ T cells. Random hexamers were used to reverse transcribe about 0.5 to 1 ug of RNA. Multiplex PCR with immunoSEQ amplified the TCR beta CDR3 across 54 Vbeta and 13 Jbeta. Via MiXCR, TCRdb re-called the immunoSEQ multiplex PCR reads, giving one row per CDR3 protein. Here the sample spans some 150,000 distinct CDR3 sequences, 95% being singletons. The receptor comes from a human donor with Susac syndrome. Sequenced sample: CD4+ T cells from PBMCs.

The CDR3 DNA reads as TGCGCCAGCAGCTTGGCCCAGAGCTCCTACAATGAGCAGTTCTTC. Translating gives CASSLAQSSYNEQFF. The rearrangement links TRBV5-1 to TRBJ2-1; D is unclear. In germline, CDR1 is SGHRS, CDR2 YFSETQ. Trimming left V 0 bases short and J 0 bases short, with 7 bases between. The CDR3 is made up of 15 amino acids.